This T cell receptor (beta chain) was retrieved from a study of a mutant IDH1 vaccine in newly diagnosed glioma. TCRdb keeps only in-frame clones here, not all; method: immunoSEQ multiplex PCR. Here the sample spans fewer than 95,000 clones, 70% to 90% being singletons. This clone was detected a few times. Its antigen is currently unknown. Time point of the sample: week 47, end of study. A 20-mer mutant IDH1 peptide at 300 ug was injected subcutaneously with topical imiquimod. Patients, over weeks 1, 3, 5, 7, 11, 15, 19 and 23, received a total of eight vaccinations. V lost 6 bases to trimming and J lost 4 bases, with 12 bases between them. The CDR3 runs to 14 residues. Germline CDR1 and CDR2: LNHDA and SQIVND (reference sequence).

The starting material was PBMCs, obtained from a glioma patient whose treatment included an IDH1 peptide vaccine. The rearrangement links TRBV19 to TRBJ1-4; no firm D call. This receptor was taken from a man between 40 and 49 years old with glioma. CDR3 in DNA: TGTGCCAGTAGAACGCACAGTCTTAATGAAAAACTGTTTTTT. Translating gives CASRTHSLNEKLFF.